This TCR beta chain was observed in a study of T cells after yellow fever vaccination. General observations from the study: FACS-sorted repertoires might harbor abundant contaminating clonotypes from the bulk population. Post-booster repertoires contained most primary-vaccination clones again (around 96% CD4, 85% to 90% CD8). Weaker overall was a secondary response that nonetheless peaked faster, on day 5 versus 15.

The sample holds many counts of this clonotype. Antigen specificity is unknown. Production of TCR cDNA was by 5'RACE template switching, which also added a universal primer site and UMIs. TCRdb passed the 5' RACE reads through MiXCR, listing each CDR3 protein once. The table includes under 150,000 distinct CDR3 sequences, 6.5% to 8.5% detected once. This CDR3 has 15 amino acids. The ends were cut back, 4 bases at V and 7 bases at J, with 17 bases in the middle. Germline CDR1 MNHEY, CDR2 SVGAGI. The source is a man between 25 and 39 years old who received the YFV17D yellow fever vaccine. The sequencing here drew on CD4+ T cells sorted from PBMCs, taken 5 days after the yellow fever booster vaccination. V and J are TRBV6-5 and TRBJ2-1; D remains ambiguous. The CDR3 nucleotides read TGTGCCAGCAGTTCCTCTTTGGCGACACGAAATGAGCAGTTCTTC. As protein: CASSSSLATRNEQFF.